One and the same sample provided the 20 T cell receptor beta chains below, sequenced in a study of blood T cell repertoires in COVID-19. This table comes from immunoSEQ multiplex PCR, and its TCRdb copy is limited to in-frame clones, with some not included. Counted here are a few hundred thousand clones, 70% to 90% occurring once; the ten biggest clones make up 0.75% to 0.85%. Sequencing used peripheral blood. These receptors were taken from a man between 18 and 29 years old with COVID-19, enrolled during active disease.

The V gene is TRBV30, the J gene TRBJ2-7; D may be TRBD1 (5 bases). V gave up 5 bases and J gave up 0 bases, with 14 bases separating them. This CDR3 region has 14 residues. Germline V gives CDR1 GTSNPN, CDR2 SVGIG (reference sequence). The CDR3 is CAWGPGNLSYEQYF. DNA for the CDR3: TGTGCCTGGGGCCCAGGGAACCTCTCCTACGAGCAGTACTTC.

This clone is a singleton in its sample. V and J are TRBV4-1 and TRBJ1-1; 9 bases line up with TRBD1. The V gene's germline CDR1 is MGHRA and CDR2 YSYEKL. The CDR3 is 16 residues long. The ends lost 1 base at V and 1 base at J; junction bases unmatched: 4. CDR3: CASSQGQGVRNTEAFF. As DNA, the CDR3 is TGCGCCAGCAGCCAAGGACAGGGGGTTAGGAACACTGAAGCTTTCTTT.

The rearrangement links TRBV2 to TRBJ2-2; tentative D call: TRBD1 (6 bases). CDR1 and CDR2 (germline): SNHLY, FYNNEI. The CDR3 is 14 residues long. V lost 6 bases and J lost 6, with 14 bases in between. DNA of the CDR3: TGTGCCAGCAGAGAGGGCAGGGGTGCCGGGGAGCTGTTTTTT. Amino acids: CASREGRGAGELFF.

This chain uses TRBV7-8 with TRBJ1-1; 9 bases align to TRBD1. Germline lookup yields CDR1 SGHVS and CDR2 FQNEAQ. There are 16 residues in the CDR3. The V gene end was trimmed by 1 base and the J gene end by 0 bases; junction bases not matched to a gene: 3. CDR3 in DNA: TGTGCCAGCAGCTTAGAGGGACAGGGCCTGAACACTGAAGCTTTCTTT. This sequence encodes CASSLEGQGLNTEAFF.

This chain links TRBV4-1 with TRBJ2-1; the D is unclear. Germline values: CDR1 MGHRA, CDR2 YSYEKL. The V end was cut by 1 base, the J end by 0 bases, with 13 bases between. The CDR3 is made up of 17 amino acids. For the CDR3, the DNA is TGCGCCAGCAGCCAAGTTAACAGCCCCAACTCCTACAATGAGCAGTTCTTC. Translated: CASSQVNSPNSYNEQFF.

This clone is a singleton in its sample. The V gene is TRBV19, the J gene TRBJ2-3, with TRBD2 as a possible D gene (6 bases). Trimming stripped 6 bases from V and 4 bases from J, with 14 bases between. Germline assignment: CDR1 LNHDA and CDR2 SQIVND (reference sequence). The CDR3 is made up of 14 amino acids. CDR3: CASRGYGDSDTQYF. DNA for the CDR3: TGTGCCAGTAGAGGATACGGGGACTCAGATACGCAGTATTTT.

The table lists this clone with a count of one. The chain is built from TRBV5-6 and TRBJ2-1; D is perhaps TRBD2 (5 bases). The CDR3 runs to 12 residues. The V gene's germline CDR1 is SGHDT and CDR2 YYEEEE. V dropped 4 bases and J dropped 7 bases, with 9 bases sitting between them. The CDR3 loop reads CASSPGGNEQFF. CDR3 sequence (DNA): TGTGCCAGCAGCCCCGGAGGTAATGAGCAGTTCTTC.

Of note for this clone: Additional DNA sequences in this sample encode the identical CDR3. V is TRBV18 and J is TRBJ1-1; no firm D call. The CDR3 contains 12 residues. Germline V CDR1 and CDR2: KGHSH, LQKENI. V was cut by 3 bases and J by 4 bases, with 6 bases left in between. The CDR3 bases are TGTGCCAGCTCACCCCCGGGCACTGAAGCTTTCTTT. It specifies CASSPPGTEAFF.

The V and J genes are TRBV2 and TRBJ1-2, with 12 bases lining up with TRBD1. CDR3 length: 14 residues. With V trimmed by 3 bases and J by 4 bases, 0 bases remained unmatched. Germline V CDR1 and CDR2: SNHLY, FYNNEI. CDR3 region: CASSEGQGAYGYTF. CDR3 bases: TGTGCCAGCAGTGAGGGACAGGGGGCCTATGGCTACACCTTC.

The rearrangement uses TRBV3-1 (or the pseudogene TRBV3-2) and TRBJ2-3; 10 bases line up with TRBD2. There are 17 residues in the CDR3. From germline, CDR1 is LGHDT and CDR2 YNNKEL (reference sequence). V dropped 0 bases and J dropped 5; count of bases not matched to a gene: 8. CDR3 DNA: TGTGCCAGCAGCCAAGATCCTAGCGGGAGTCTTGAAGATACGCAGTATTTT. It yields the protein CASSQDPSGSLEDTQYF.

This chain uses TRBV6-5 with TRBJ2-2; TRBD1 might be the D (6 bases). CDR1 and CDR2 from the germline V gene are MNHEY and SVGAGI. V was shortened by 5 bases and J by 4 bases, with 11 bases between the two germline ends. CDR3 length: 14 residues. As DNA, the CDR3 is TGTGCCAGCAGTCCCACAGGGAGCACCGGGGAGCTGTTTTTT. Its protein is CASSPTGSTGELFF.

The CDR3 DNA sequence: TGTGCCACAAGGGGTACAACTAATGAAAAACTGTTTTTT. This gives the protein CATRGTTNEKLFF. The V and J genes are TRBV2 and TRBJ1-4, with a tentative D call TRBD1 (5 bases). Trimming removed 10 bases at V and 0 bases at J, with 9 bases between. CDR1 is SNHLY and CDR2 is FYNNEI in the germline V gene. The CDR3 length is 13 residues.

The rearrangement uses TRBV18 and TRBJ1-2; D remains ambiguous. The germline V gene has CDR1 KGHSH and CDR2 LQKENI. The ends were cut back, 4 bases at V and 6 bases at J, with 12 bases in the middle. The CDR3 has 13 residues. The CDR3 coding sequence is TGTGCCAGCTCACTTACTACGACGGATGGCTACACCTTC. Encoded protein: CASSLTTTDGYTF.

This CDR3 is CAWSVWQGVDQPQHF. DNA for the CDR3: TGTGCCTGGAGTGTTTGGCAGGGGGTGGATCAGCCCCAGCATTTT. The J gene is TRBJ1-5, the V gene TRBV30; 7 bases map to TRBD1. This CDR3 has 15 amino acids. Looked up from germline, CDR1 is GTSNPN and CDR2 is SVGIG (reference sequence). Germline trimming cut 0 bases from V and 5 bases from J; bases unmatched to any gene: 7.

CDR3 in amino acids: CASSPSSGSYNEQFF. The CDR3, as DNA: TGTGCCAGCAGCCCGTCTAGCGGCTCCTACAATGAGCAGTTCTTC. V and J are TRBV5-5 and TRBJ2-1; 7 bases align to TRBD2. The trim removed 4 bases at V and 0 bases at J, leaving 4 bases unmatched. Germline lookup yields CDR1 SGHKS and CDR2 YYEKEE (reference sequence). This CDR3 spans 15 amino acids.

The chain combines TRBV28 with TRBJ1-4, with D maybe TRBD1 (5 bases). Trimming took 4 bases from V and 7 from J, leaving 7 bases between them. The CDR3 is 12 residues long. CDR1 and CDR2 from the germline V gene are MDHEN and SYDVKM. The CDR3 sequence: CASSWGVEKLFF. The CDR3 bases are TGTGCCAGCAGTTGGGGGGTTGAAAAACTGTTTTTT.

V usage is TRBV6-2 or TRBV6-3 and J usage is TRBJ2-1; 7 bases line up with TRBD2. V lost 0 bases, J lost 4 bases, and 9 bases stayed unmatched. The length of the CDR3 is 17 residues. Germline V gene sequence: CDR1 MNHEY, CDR2 SVGEGT. CDR3 coding DNA: TGTGCCAGCAGTTACTCGCCCTGGGAAGCGGGATACAATGAGCAGTTCTTC. Its translation: CASSYSPWEAGYNEQFF.

The count of this clone is one. The rearrangement joins TRBV7-9 to TRBJ1-4, with D possibly TRBD1 on 5 matching bases. In germline, CDR1 is SEHNR, CDR2 FQNEAQ (reference sequence). Trimming pared 5 bases from V and 3 bases from J, leaving 13 bases between. The CDR3 length is 15 residues. The CDR3 loop reads CASSPLKGANEKLFF. The CDR3, as DNA: TGTGCCAGCAGCCCCCTGAAAGGGGCTAATGAAAAACTGTTTTTT.

The CDR3 loop reads CASSRGQQRNTEAFF. The CDR3 DNA reads TGTGCCAGTAGTAGAGGACAGCAGAGGAACACTGAAGCTTTCTTT. The chain has TRBV19 and TRBJ1-1; a weak D match, TRBD1 (6 bases). Germline CDR1 reads LNHDA; CDR2 reads SQIVND (reference sequence). V was trimmed by 4 bases and J by 1 base, leaving 13 bases between them. This CDR3 has 15 amino acids.

The CDR3 DNA reads TGTGCCAGCAGCCAAGTAAAGGAGGGACCACCCCTCCACTTT. As protein: CASSQVKEGPPLHF. The chain joins TRBV4-2 to TRBJ1-6, with TRBD1 as a possible D gene (5 bases). V lost 1 base and J 11 bases, leaving 12 bases between the germline ends. Germline CDR1 is LGHNA and CDR2 is YNFKEQ. The CDR3 contains 14 residues.